This record concerns one T cell receptor beta chain sequence. The data were taken from a study of blood T cell repertoires in COVID-19. The wider study: Italy, Spain and the United States were the sources of the convalescent and acute COVID-19 samples.

Authors' methods: Using reference gene primer amplification, nucleated cell counts were estimated. Sequencing was performed with immunoSEQ multiplex PCR; in TCRdb, only in-frame clones are kept and a portion is missing. The V and J calls and the clone size are those of that table, but D and trimming were determined from the DNA. The sample lists some 150,000 clones, roughly four fifths occurring once. CDR1 and CDR2 (germline): LGHDT, YNNKEL (reference sequence). V gave up 8 bases and J gave up 4 bases; unmatched junction bases: 8. The CDR3 is 15 residues long. The sequence came from a human donor in a cohort sampled during active COVID-19. This chain joins TRBV3-1 (or the pseudogene TRBV3-2) and TRBJ2-7, with 13 bases aligning to TRBD2. The sequenced material came from peripheral blood. Here the CDR3 DNA reads TGTGCCAGCCGGGAGACTAGCGGGGGGATTTACGAGCAGTACTTC. Encoded protein: CASRETSGGIYEQYF.